This TCR beta chain was sequenced for a study of neurological immune-mediated disorders. Trimming pared 2 bases from V and 2 bases from J, leaving 11 bases between. Germline CDR1 is SGHAT and CDR2 is FQNNGV. The CDR3 contains 15 residues. At least ten counts were recorded for this clonotype. Its antigen is not identified. Whole-study findings and limits: No CDR3 amino acid sequences were shared by expanded clones across subjects, suggesting private repertoires in all groups.

The method for making cDNA was 5'RACE, and it used 10-nucleotide random UMIs. TCRdb reprocessed the 5' RACE reads via MiXCR and lists one record per CDR3 protein. The table has around 30,000 distinct CDR3 sequences, approximately 4% seen once; the top ten hold around 27%. The study built sorted libraries from around 1 million CD4+ or CD8+ T cells. The TCR was taken from a woman in her thirties or forties in good health. Sequences were obtained from CD4+ T cells from blood. The chain couples TRBV11-2 to TRBJ2-3; D unresolved. The CDR3 region is CASSLLPRPTDTQYF. DNA of the CDR3: TGTGCCAGCAGCTTACTCCCACGGCCCACAGATACGCAGTATTTT.